The next 10 T cell receptor beta chains were all read from a single sample in a study of cytomegalovirus exposure and HLA in healthy donors. In the PCR, 60 Vbeta and 13 Jbeta primers were used. The assay was immunoSEQ multiplex PCR, and TCRdb's table has in-frame clones only and misses some. The sample lists some 76,000 clones; approximately 72% were seen once. Specimen: PBMCs. The receptors derive from a middle-aged woman in good health and CMV-seropositive.

V gene TRBV6-5 combines with J gene TRBJ1-1, with D possibly TRBD1 on 5 matching bases. The length of the CDR3 is 13 residues. Germline V gene data show CDR1 as MNHEY and CDR2 as SVGAGI. Trimming cost V 5 bases and J 1 base, with 8 bases left between them. The CDR3 spells CASSETGNTEAFF. The CDR3 nucleotides read TGTGCCAGCAGTGAAACAGGGAACACTGAAGCTTTCTTT.

CDR3 coding DNA: TGTGCCAGCTCACCAACGGGAACAGGGGACTATGGCTACACCTTC. Translating gives CASSPTGTGDYGYTF. The chain couples TRBV18 to TRBJ1-2, with 7 bases lining up with TRBD1. Per germline, CDR1 KGHSH and CDR2 LQKENI. The CDR3 extends over 15 amino acids. Losses at the gene ends were 2 bases for V and 3 bases for J; bases not matched to a gene: 6.

This clone occurred a few times. V usage is TRBV11-2 and J usage is TRBJ2-5; 14 nucleotides match TRBD2. The CDR3 loop spans 17 amino acids. V dropped 5 bases and J dropped 2; count of bases not matched to a gene: 7. Germline CDR1 reads SGHAT; CDR2 reads FQNNGV. The CDR3: CASSAPGLAGVQETQYF. The CDR3, as DNA: TGTGCCAGCAGCGCACCGGGACTAGCGGGGGTTCAAGAGACCCAGTACTTC.

The sample holds one count of this clone. The rearrangement uses TRBV28 and TRBJ2-7, with 14 bases aligning to TRBD2. The germline CDR1 and CDR2 sequences are MDHEN and SYDVKM. The J segment lost 3 bases and the V segment lost 5 bases, leaving 9 bases of the junction unmatched. The CDR3 spans 17 residues. CDR3 sequence: CASSTGTSGGRIYEQYF. DNA for the CDR3: TGTGCCAGCAGTACTGGGACTAGCGGGGGCCGGATCTACGAGCAGTACTTC. The variable domain in full, with the rest retrieved from reference TRBV28 and TRBJ2-7, is DVKVTQSSRYLVKRTGEKVFLECVQDMDHENMFWYRQDPGLGLRLIYFSYDVKMKEKGDIPEGYSVSREKKERFSLILESASTNQTSMYLCASSTGTSGGRIYEQYFGPGTRLTVT.

The chain combines TRBV2 with TRBJ2-7; 8 bases agree with TRBD1. The trim removed 5 bases at V and 5 bases at J, leaving 8 bases unmatched. Germline V gene data show CDR1 as SNHLY and CDR2 as FYNNEI. This CDR3 has 14 amino acids. The CDR3 sequence is CASSPTRGPHEQYF. CDR3 in DNA: TGTGCCAGCAGTCCAACCAGGGGGCCCCACGAGCAGTACTTC.

The rearrangement uses TRBV30 and TRBJ2-1; 8 bases align to TRBD1. CDR1 GTSNPN and CDR2 SVGIG come from the germline V gene (reference sequence). The CDR3 consists of 14 residues. V lost 4 bases and J lost 3; bases outside the gene matches: 5. In DNA form, the CDR3 reads TGTGCCTGGACCGAGGGACAGGACTACAATGAGCAGTTCTTC. Its protein product is CAWTEGQDYNEQFF.

This chain connects TRBV6-5 to TRBJ2-3, with 9 bases fitting TRBD2. The length of the CDR3 is 15 residues. Germline loops: CDR1 MNHEY, CDR2 SVGAGI. With V trimmed by 6 bases and J by 1 base, 5 bases remained unmatched. For the CDR3, the DNA is TGTGCCAGCAGCAAGCGGGGGGCCCGCACAGATACGCAGTATTTT. This sequence encodes CASSKRGARTDTQYF.

This chain joins TRBV4-2 and TRBJ1-2; TRBD1 might be the D (5 bases). The CDR3 has 14 residues. The V end lost 2 bases, the J end lost 3 bases, and 10 bases lay between the germline ends. Germline CDR1 is LGHNA and CDR2 is YNFKEQ. The CDR3 DNA is TGTGCCAGCAGCCAATTTTCCAGGGACTATGGCTACACCTTC. It encodes CASSQFSRDYGYTF.

The rearrangement links TRBV18 to TRBJ1-4, with D uncertain. The CDR3 runs 15 residues. The V and J ends lost 4 bases and 0 bases respectively, with 9 bases between them. Looked up from germline, CDR1 is KGHSH and CDR2 is LQKENI. This chain's CDR3 is CASSLSGSTNEKLFF. In nucleotides, the CDR3 is TGTGCCAGCTCACTTTCGGGGTCAACTAATGAAAAACTGTTTTTT.

The rearrangement links TRBV7-6 to TRBJ2-2; D is undetermined. The CDR3 has 13 amino acids. The V end was cut by 7 bases, the J end by 7 bases, with 13 bases between. Germline V gene lookup returns CDR1 SGHVS and CDR2 FNYEAQ. In nucleotides, the CDR3 is TGTGCCAGCACCCCCGGTAATGGCGGGGAGCTGTTTTTT. This encodes CASTPGNGGELFF. Based on the CDR3 plus reference TRBV7-6 and TRBJ2-2, the full variable domain is GAGVSQSPRYKVTKRGQDVALRCDPISGHVSLYWYRQALGQGPEFLTYFNYEAQQDKSGLPNDRFSAERPEGSISTLTIQRTEQRDSAMYRCASTPGNGGELFFGEGSRLTVL.